These 17 T cell receptor beta chains came from one sample sequenced in a study of cytomegalovirus exposure and HLA in healthy donors. Use of 60 Vbeta and 13 Jbeta primers characterized the PCR. Assay: immunoSEQ multiplex PCR; the TCRdb copy retains only in-frame clones and omits some. This table has about 130,000 clones, around 73% appearing once. Sequencing was done on a sample of PBMCs. Receptors originate from a man aged 25-45 years in good health and CMV-seropositive.

DNA for the CDR3: TGTGCCAGCAGCGTACTAGCGGGAGGTCTCTACGAGCAGTACTTC. Protein product: CASSVLAGGLYEQYF. V usage is TRBV5-4 and J usage is TRBJ2-7, with 12 bases identical to TRBD2. Losses at the gene ends were 4 bases for V and 3 bases for J; bases not matched to a gene: 5. Germline CDR1 reads SGHNT; CDR2 reads YYREEE (reference sequence). This CDR3 is 15 amino acids long.

The genes are TRBV4-2 and TRBJ2-5; D uncertain. Per the germline V gene, CDR1 is LGHNA and CDR2 is YNFKEQ. V dropped 2 bases and J dropped 3 bases, with 7 bases sitting between them. There are 13 residues in the CDR3. CDR3 sequence (DNA): TGTGCCAGCAGCCAAACGTTAGAAGAGACCCAGTACTTC. Protein product: CASSQTLEETQYF.

The chain carries TRBV4-1 and TRBJ1-5; a possible D gene is TRBD1 (5 bases). Trimming pared 1 base from V and 2 bases from J, leaving 18 bases between. The CDR3 length is 18 residues. CDR1 is MGHRA, CDR2 YSYEKL, per germline. Written as DNA, the CDR3 is TGCGCCAGCAGCCAAGGGGGGGTCAGCCCGAGGGGCAATCAGCCCCAGCATTTT. This gives the protein CASSQGGVSPRGNQPQHF.

V is TRBV10-1 and J is TRBJ1-5; no firm D call. Between the trimmed V and J ends, which lost 0 bases and 2 bases, there was a span of 11 bases. The CDR3 totals 16 residues. Germline values: CDR1 WNHNN, CDR2 SYGVQD (reference sequence). The CDR3 DNA reads as TGCGCCAGCAGTGAGTCAAACGTTAGATGCAATCAGCCCCAGCATTTT. Translation: CASSESNVRCNQPQHF.

This clone was picked up a small number of times. The chain carries TRBV4-3 and TRBJ2-3; 9 bases are shared with TRBD2. With V trimmed by 4 bases and J by 4 bases, 9 bases remained unmatched. The CDR3 is 16 residues long. Per the germline V gene, CDR1 is LGHNA and CDR2 is YSLEER. The CDR3 protein is CASSPQREEGADTQYF. CDR3 DNA: TGCGCCAGCAGCCCACAGCGGGAGGAGGGAGCAGATACGCAGTATTTT.

V usage is TRBV27 and J usage is TRBJ2-1; unclear D gene. From germline, CDR1 is MNHEY and CDR2 SMNVEV (reference sequence). There are 13 residues in the CDR3. V lost 3 bases and J lost 5, with 8 bases in between. The CDR3 here is CASSFRSDNEQFF. The CDR3 DNA sequence: TGTGCCAGCAGTTTTCGCAGTGACAATGAGCAGTTCTTC.

The chain carries TRBV6-5 and TRBJ1-1; D gene uncertain. The CDR3 is 15 residues long. Trimming left V 8 bases short and J 0 bases short, with 16 bases between. From germline, CDR1 is MNHEY and CDR2 SVGAGI. CDR3 bases: TGTGCCAGCCGTACGCTGGGAGGCATGAACACTGAAGCTTTCTTT. Amino acids: CASRTLGGMNTEAFF.

The J gene is TRBJ1-2, the V gene TRBV9; 9 nucleotides match TRBD1. The CDR3 length is 15 residues. The trim removed 3 bases at V and 5 bases at J, leaving 8 bases unmatched. Germline assignment: CDR1 SGDLS and CDR2 YYNGEE. This chain's CDR3 is CASSETTGGAYGYTF. CDR3 DNA: TGTGCCAGCAGCGAGACCACAGGGGGCGCGTATGGCTACACCTTC.

This chain links TRBV9 with TRBJ1-3; D is uncertain. CDR3 length: 15 amino acids. Per the germline V gene, CDR1 is SGDLS and CDR2 is YYNGEE. Trimming cost V 0 bases and J 0 bases, with 7 bases left between them. CDR3 sequence: CASSVDPSSGNTIYF. The CDR3 region has the DNA TGTGCCAGCAGCGTAGATCCGTCCTCTGGAAACACCATATATTTT.

In its sample, this clone was seen once. V and J are TRBV4-1 and TRBJ1-2; D possibly corresponds to TRBD1 (5 bases). The CDR3 contains 16 residues. The germline V and J ends were trimmed by 3 bases and 4 bases, with 18 bases remaining between them. Germline-derived CDR1 and CDR2 are MGHRA and YSYEKL. The CDR3 coding sequence is TGCGCCAGCAGCCATATTGCGACAGCATATGGCTATGGCTACACCTTC. Protein product: CASSHIATAYGYGYTF.

This clone was seen once. The rearrangement joins TRBV21-1 to TRBJ1-5. TRBV21-1 is a pseudogene. The CDR3 runs to 16 residues. The CDR3 region is CASSSAGAPVNQPQHF. The CDR3 DNA is TGTGCCAGCAGCTCCGCGGGGGCACCCGTTAATCAGCCCCAGCATTTT.

The chain combines TRBV5-4 with TRBJ2-3, with no clear D. V was cut by 5 bases and J by 4 bases, with 17 bases left in between. Per the germline V gene, CDR1 is SGHNT and CDR2 is YYREEE (reference sequence). The CDR3 contains 15 residues. The CDR3 region has the DNA TGTGCCAGCAGACCCGATGCAAGGAGTGCAGATACGCAGTATTTT. This gives the protein CASRPDARSADTQYF.

The J gene is TRBJ1-5, the V gene TRBV4-3; maybe TRBD1 (6 bases). Germline CDR1 is LGHNA and CDR2 is YSLEER. This CDR3 spans 14 amino acids. Trimming took 1 base from V and 6 from J, leaving 10 bases between them. CDR3 protein: CASSQGGQGQPQHF. The CDR3 DNA reads as TGCGCCAGCAGCCAAGGGGGGCAGGGTCAGCCCCAGCATTTT.

This chain joins TRBV18 and TRBJ1-4, with D tentatively TRBD1 (6 bases). Germline CDR1 reads KGHSH; CDR2 reads LQKENI. The ends were cut back, 2 bases at V and 4 bases at J, with 8 bases in the middle. This CDR3 is built from 14 residues. The CDR3 here is CASSPGTFNEKLFF. DNA of the CDR3: TGTGCCAGCTCACCAGGGACATTTAATGAAAAACTGTTTTTT.

A few counts support this clone. This rearrangement joins TRBV7-8 to TRBJ1-2, with TRBD1 identical over 9 bases. CDR1 is SGHVS and CDR2 is FQNEAQ in the germline V gene. CDR3 length equals 16 residues. The V segment lost 1 base and the J segment 8 bases; nucleotides outside the gene matches: 11. The CDR3 DNA follows: TGTGCCAGCAGCTTAGTACTCTGGGACAGGGATAGCGGCTACACCTTC. Translation: CASSLVLWDRDSGYTF.

This chain uses TRBV9 with TRBJ2-2, with a weak D call TRBD2 (7 bases). The CDR3 consists of 17 residues. V lost 2 bases and J lost 3, with 17 bases in between. Germline V lookup: CDR1 SGDLS, CDR2 YYNGEE. The CDR3 protein is CASSVPRGGPDTGELFF. The CDR3 DNA is TGTGCCAGCAGCGTCCCCAGGGGAGGGCCGGACACCGGGGAGCTGTTTTTT. The complete variable domain, with remaining parts taken from reference TRBV9 and TRBJ2-2, reads DSGVTQTPKHLITATGQRVTLRCSPRSGDLSVYWYQQSLDQGLQFLIQYYNGEERAKGNILERFSAQQFPDLHSELNLSSLELGDSALYFCASSVPRGGPDTGELFFGEGSRLTVL.

This clone showed up just a few times. The chain joins TRBV27 to TRBJ1-1; weak D call: TRBD1 (6 bases). The germline gives CDR1 MNHEY, CDR2 SMNVEV (reference sequence). CDR3 size: 15 residues. The V end was cut by 2 bases, the J end by 4 bases, with 14 bases between. The CDR3 DNA reads as TGTGCCAGCAGTTTAGGCATGGGGGCGACCACTGAAGCTTTCTTT. This translates into CASSLGMGATTEAFF.